This T cell receptor (beta chain) comes out of a study of T-cell reconstitution after alpha-beta-depleted transplantation in children. Overall study results and limits: Among T cells one year after transplant, newly produced cells accounted for most counts and diversity. There were some patients whose high TCRbeta diversity at day 60 came from surviving recipient T cells and thymic progenitors.

This clonotype was detected many times. Its target is unknown. The CDR3 has 14 residues. Germline values: CDR1 SGHRS, CDR2 YFSETQ. V dropped 3 bases and J dropped 2; count of bases not matched to a gene: 2. The TCRbeta library was prepared with unique molecular identifiers. TCRdb analysed the PCR reads with MiXCR anew, one entry per CDR3 protein. This table has about 260,000 distinct CDR3 sequences, approximately 8% appearing once. The sequencing here drew on PBMCs, mostly from graft donor cells, taken 180 days after TCRalphabeta/CD19-depleted stem cell transplant. This chain links TRBV5-1 with TRBJ2-1; TRBD1 aligns across 7 bases. This TCR was sampled from a male patient younger than 18 who had a stem cell transplant for acute lymphoblastic leukemia, so the T cells may come from the graft donor. The CDR3 bases are TGCGCCAGCAGCTGGGACAGAACCTACAATGAGCAGTTCTTC. It is translated as CASSWDRTYNEQFF.